A selection of T cell receptor beta chains follows, all from one sample in a study of T cell repertoires in cytomegalovirus infection. Via MiXCR, TCRdb re-called the reads, giving one row per CDR3 protein. The data contain 600,000 to 700,000 distinct CDR3 sequences, roughly 30% of them singletons. These receptors have no identified antigens. This sample comprised cultured PBMCs, obtained from culture after CMV antigen stimulation. Receptors originate from a human donor in good health (CMV status not recorded). Some clones in this sample may be carry-over from other donors' samples. CDR3s include the opening cysteine and the closing phenylalanine or tryptophan. A D gene is named only where the DNA matches it firmly. A clone size is listed for some rows: how often the clone was seen (once, few, many), or a class if it is expanded.

J,V,size,D,DNA,CDR3
TRBJ2-3,TRBV7-2,many,.,TGTGCCAGCAGCTCTGGAAACACTTACACAGATACGCAGTATTTT,CASSSGNTYTDTQYF
TRBJ2-3,TRBV20-1,.,TRBD2,TGCAGTCCCATGGACGCTAGCGGAACAGATACGCAGTATTTT,CSPMDASGTDTQYF
TRBJ2-4,TRBV7-2,many,TRBD2,TGTGCCAGCAGCCTCTCCCCGACTAGCGGGATGAGGAACATTCAGTACTTC,CASSLSPTSGMRNIQYF
TRBJ1-5,TRBV4-1,.,.,TGCGCCAGCAGCCAAGATGTGGCAGGCTATCAGCCCCAGCATTTT,CASSQDVAGYQPQHF
TRBJ1-1,TRBV12-3/TRBV12-4,.,.,TGTGCCAGCAGTTTAGTCGACGTGTCCACTGAAGCTTTCTTT,CASSLVDVSTEAFF
TRBJ2-7,TRBV6-1,few,TRBD2,TGTGCCAGCAGCCGGACTAGCGGGGCCAACTACGAGCAGTACTTC,CASSRTSGANYEQYF
TRBJ2-7,TRBV6-2/TRBV6-3,once,TRBD1,TGTGCCAGCCAAACAGGGGGGACCTACGAGCAGTACTTC,CASQTGGTYEQYF
TRBJ2-1,TRBV7-2,many,.,TGTGCCAGCAGCTTAAGTGGTGGGCCCACCTACAATGAGCAGTTCTTC,CASSLSGGPTYNEQFF
TRBJ1-1,TRBV4-3,few,.,TGCGCCAGCAGCCAAGATTCGGGCAGGGGCCAGGGCACTGAAGCTTTCTTT,CASSQDSGRGQGTEAFF
TRBJ1-2,TRBV14,.,.,TGTGCCAGCAGCCAAGGGAGGGGGGGCCTCTATGGCTACACCTTC,CASSQGRGGLYGYTF
TRBJ2-5,TRBV20-1,once,TRBD1,TGCAGTGCTACTGGACAGGCCAGGGATACCCAGTACTTC,CSATGQARDTQYF
TRBJ1-1,TRBV28,.,.,TGTGCCAGCAGCACAACAGATAACACTGAAGCTTTCTTT,CASSTTDNTEAFF
TRBJ2-5,TRBV20-1,.,TRBD2,TGCAGTGCCATGGGCGGGAGCCGAGAGACCCAGTACTTC,CSAMGGSRETQYF
TRBJ2-1,TRBV20-1,.,.,TGCAGTGCTGCAAAGGAGGGCCCTCACAGCAATGAGCAGTTCTTC,CSAAKEGPHSNEQFF
TRBJ2-5,TRBV4-2,.,TRBD2,TGTGCCAGCAGCCAAGGAAGGTGGGGGAACGGGGGGTTTCAAGAGACCCAGTACTTC,CASSQGRWGNGGFQETQYF
TRBJ1-3,TRBV20-1,.,.,TGCAGTGCTAGAGCTCCGAACTCTGGAAACACCATATATTTT,CSARAPNSGNTIYF
TRBJ1-3,TRBV4-1,once,.,TGCGCCAGCAGCCAAGTCAGTTCTGGAAACACCATATATTTT,CASSQVSSGNTIYF
TRBJ1-4,TRBV5-1,.,.,TGCGCCAGCAGCTTGACAGGCTATAATGAAAAACTGTTTTTT,CASSLTGYNEKLFF
TRBJ2-1,TRBV12-3/TRBV12-4,.,TRBD2,TGTGCCAGCAGGAACTTGGGACTAGCGGGGGATGAGCAGTTCTTC,CASRNLGLAGDEQFF
TRBJ2-3,TRBV5-1,few,.,TGCGCCAGCAGCCTCGCCGGGATCACAAGGCCAGATACGCAGTATTTT,CASSLAGITRPDTQYF
TRBJ2-4,TRBV20-1,.,.,TGCAGTGCTTCTAGGCCCTCCTTAGCCAAAAACATTCAGTACTTC,CSASRPSLAKNIQYF
TRBJ2-7,TRBV19,.,.,TGTGCCAGTAGTGTCGGACACACCTACGAGCAGTACTTC,CASSVGHTYEQYF
TRBJ2-2,TRBV7-8,many,TRBD1,TGTGCCAGCAGTGGACAGGAGAACACCGGGGAGCTGTTTTTT,CASSGQENTGELFF
TRBJ2-2,TRBV7-3,few,TRBD1,TGTGCCAGCAGCTTATGGCCAACCCGACAGGGGGTCACCGGGGAGCTGTTTTTT,CASSLWPTRQGVTGELFF
TRBJ2-2,TRBV6-2/TRBV6-3,.,.,TGTGCCGGCCGGGTTCGGAACACCGGGGAGCTGTTTTTT,CAGRVRNTGELFF
TRBJ1-2,TRBV10-3,.,.,TGTGCCATCAGTTCGTGGGACGGGGGAACAGCTAACTATGGCTACACCTTC,CAISSWDGGTANYGYTF
TRBJ2-5,TRBV12-3/TRBV12-4,once,.,TGTGCCAGCAGGGATCCGGGGAAAAAAGAGACCCAGTACTTC,CASRDPGKKETQYF
TRBJ2-1,TRBV29-1,few,.,TGCAGCGTTGAACCCCGTTTTCTATGGGAGAGGAAAGATAACTACAATGAGCAGTTCTTC,CSVEPRFLWERKDNYNEQFF
TRBJ2-3,TRBV25-1,few,TRBD2,TGTGCCAGCAGGGAGGCCCTCTCCAGGGAGGGGTCAGATACGCAGTATTTT,CASREALSREGSDTQYF
TRBJ1-5,TRBV10-2,few,.,TGCGCCAGCAGTAACAGGGCCAAAGGGACCCAGCATTTT,CASSNRAKGTQHF
TRBJ2-7,TRBV7-9,many,TRBD1,TGTGCCAGCAGCCCGCTCCGGGACAGGGGCTCCTACGAGCAGTACTTC,CASSPLRDRGSYEQYF
TRBJ2-3,TRBV7-2,many,TRBD2,TGTGCCAGCAGCTTAGATGGGAGGGCTACGCAGTATTTT,CASSLDGRATQYF
TRBJ2-6,TRBV7-2,many,.,TGTGCCAGCAGCTTGGATCGGGACCCTGGGGCCAACGTCCTGACTTTC,CASSLDRDPGANVLTF
TRBJ1-5,TRBV6-6,.,.,TGTGCCAGCAGTGTTCAGCTCGCTCAGCCCCAGCATTTT,CASSVQLAQPQHF
TRBJ2-6,TRBV5-5,few,.,TGTGCCAGCAGAAAGGGGGGTACTGGGGCCAACGTCCTGACTTTC,CASRKGGTGANVLTF
TRBJ1-3,TRBV14,.,.,TGTGCCAGCAGCCAAGTGTACTCTGGAAACACCATATATTTT,CASSQVYSGNTIYF
TRBJ2-5,TRBV6-8,.,TRBD2,TGTGCCAGCAGCCTCGGACTAGCTGTGGAGACCAAGTACTTC,CASSLGLAVETKYF
TRBJ1-6,TRBV4-1,.,TRBD1,TGCGCCAGCAGCCAAGGGGGACAGGGTGCGTCACCCCTCCACTTT,CASSQGGQGASPLHF